The entry below gives a single TCR beta chain sequence along with its context. There are 14 residues in the CDR3. Per germline, CDR1 SQVTM and CDR2 ANQGSEA. Trimming shortened V by 4 bases and J by 0 bases, and 9 bases separated the two germline ends. These data come from a study of blood T cell repertoires in COVID-19. Study at large: PBMCs, B-cell-depleted T cells, or T cells provided the cDNA or gDNA that made up the material.

As processed by the authors: Amplified reference gene primers provided the basis for estimating nucleated cell counts. Libraries were prepared by immunoSEQ multiplex PCR; TCRdb keeps only in-frame clonotypes and omits some of them. Clone size and the V and J calls come from that table; the DNA yielded D and trimming. Of roughly 77,000 clones listed, more than 80% are singletons. The TCR comes from a woman aged 80 or over with active COVID-19. This chain links TRBV29-1 with TRBJ1-4; no reliable D call. Sequenced material: peripheral blood. The CDR3 DNA sequence: TGCAGCGTTGGAGCCAGGCCAACTAATGAAAAACTGTTTTTT. Residues: CSVGARPTNEKLFF.